These T cell receptor beta chains were read from a single sample in a study of siplizumab effects on memory and regulatory T cells. Some clones are missing from TCRdb's copy, which holds only in-frame ones; the method was immunoSEQ multiplex PCR. Of around 100,000 clones listed, around 93% were seen once; the top ten hold 1% to 1.5%. Sequencing was carried out using non-Treg CD4+ T cells sorted from blood. All receptors derive from a human donor in good health. Both conserved end residues are part of each CDR3. D genes are given only for firm matches. Some rows mark clone size as missing; the rest say once, few, many or name a class of expanded clone.

CASSVEGAREKLFF,TGTGCCAGCAGCGTGGAGGGGGCAAGGGAAAAACTGTTTTTT,TRBV9,NA,TRBD1,TRBJ1-4
CASSQDSNGVTETQYF,TGTGCCAGCAGCCAAGATAGTAATGGGGTCACAGAGACCCAGTACTTC,TRBV4-2,NA,NA,TRBJ2-5
CASSLGDRDFNNYGYTF,TGCGCCAGCAGCCTCGGGGACAGAGATTTCAATAACTATGGCTACACCTTC,TRBV5-1,NA,TRBD1,TRBJ1-2
CASSARDRNTEAFF,TGTGCCAGCAGCGCACGGGACAGAAACACTGAAGCTTTCTTT,TRBV9,NA,TRBD1,TRBJ1-1
CASSLQGFYEQYF,TGTGCCAGCAGCTTACAGGGGTTCTACGAGCAGTACTTC,TRBV5-4,NA,TRBD1,TRBJ2-7
CASSFAGGSNGYTF,TGTGCCAGCAGCTTCGCAGGGGGCAGTAATGGCTACACCTTC,TRBV7-9,NA,TRBD1,TRBJ1-2
CASMRDIGTEAFF,TGTGCCAGTATGAGGGATATCGGGACTGAAGCTTTCTTT,TRBV19,NA,NA,TRBJ1-1
CASSSSASYNEQFF,TGTGCCAGCTCGAGCAGCGCCTCATACAATGAGCAGTTCTTC,TRBV7-9,NA,NA,TRBJ2-1
CASSQGPSDSPLHF,TGCGCCAGCAGCCAGGGACCCTCCGATTCACCCCTCCACTTT,TRBV4-1,NA,NA,TRBJ1-6
CASSLASRGPQHF,TGTGCCAGCAGCTTGGCCAGTCGAGGGCCCCAGCATTTT,TRBV5-6,NA,NA,TRBJ1-5
CASSYPRREGPDTQYF,TGTGCCAGCAGTTACCCCCGTCGGGAGGGGCCAGATACGCAGTATTTT,TRBV6-6,NA,TRBD2,TRBJ2-3
CASRLDTGNYGYTF,TGTGCCAGCAGGCTTGATACAGGAAACTATGGCTACACCTTC,TRBV2,few,NA,TRBJ1-2
CASAPYYGGDSGNTIYF,TGTGCCAGCGCCCCTTATTACGGTGGGGACTCTGGAAACACCATATATTTT,TRBV18,NA,NA,TRBJ1-3
CASSPLGGTEAFF,TGTGCCAGCTCACCGTTGGGGGGCACTGAAGCTTTCTTT,TRBV18,NA,NA,TRBJ1-1
CASSLQGLATTDTQYF,TGTGCCAGCAGTTTACAGGGACTAGCGACCACAGATACGCAGTATTTT,TRBV28,NA,TRBD2,TRBJ2-3
CASSKLAGANEQFF,TGTGCCAGCAGTAAACTAGCGGGAGCGAACGAGCAGTTCTTC,TRBV28,NA,TRBD2,TRBJ2-1
CASSSMTSGRAPPGDTQYF,TGTGCCAGCAGCTCCATGACTAGCGGGAGAGCCCCCCCGGGAGATACGCAGTATTTT,TRBV5-4,NA,TRBD2,TRBJ2-3
CASSFFLRDMLYEQYF,TGTGCCAGCAGTTTCTTTCTCCGGGACATGCTCTACGAGCAGTACTTC,TRBV27,NA,NA,TRBJ2-7
CASSSRLAATLAKNIQYF,TGTGCCAGCAGTTCCAGACTAGCCGCTACTCTAGCCAAAAACATTCAGTACTTC,TRBV28,NA,TRBD2,TRBJ2-4
CASSPRGGTEAFF,TGCGCCAGCAGCCCGAGGGGGGGCACTGAAGCTTTCTTT,TRBV5-1,once,NA,TRBJ1-1
CATSREFNGGTGYEQYF,TGTGCCACCAGCAGAGAATTCAATGGAGGGACGGGCTACGAGCAGTACTTC,TRBV15,NA,NA,TRBJ2-7
CASSLSLDYNEQFF,TGCGCCAGCAGCTTATCACTAGACTACAATGAGCAGTTCTTC,TRBV5-1,NA,NA,TRBJ2-1
CSVEVRGKNTEAFF,TGCAGCGTTGAAGTCCGGGGTAAGAACACTGAAGCTTTCTTT,TRBV29-1,NA,NA,TRBJ1-1
CASSQETGVNEKLFF,TGCGCCAGCAGCCAAGAGACAGGAGTTAATGAAAAACTGTTTTTT,TRBV4-1,NA,NA,TRBJ1-4
CASGRQGNYEQYF,TGTGCCAGCGGGCGACAGGGGAACTACGAGCAGTACTTC,TRBV6-6,once,TRBD1,TRBJ2-7
CAISEEGTTANNYGYTF,TGTGCCATCAGTGAAGAAGGGACCACAGCTAATAACTATGGCTACACCTTC,TRBV10-3,NA,NA,TRBJ1-2
CASRPGTGAWNQPQHF,TGTGCCAGCAGGCCAGGGACAGGGGCTTGGAATCAGCCCCAGCATTTT,TRBV27,NA,TRBD1,TRBJ1-5
CASEAGPNYGYTF,TGTGCCAGTGAGGCCGGACCAAACTATGGCTACACCTTC,TRBV28,NA,NA,TRBJ1-2
CSVYRDAYGYTF,TGCAGCGTATACAGGGACGCCTATGGCTACACCTTC,TRBV29-1,NA,NA,TRBJ1-2
CASTGGPTDTQYF,TGCGCCAGCACAGGGGGCCCCACAGATACGCAGTATTTT,TRBV5-1,NA,TRBD1,TRBJ2-3
CASSRRTGFGNTIYF,TGTGCCAGCAGTCGAAGGACAGGGTTTGGAAACACCATATATTTT,TRBV6-6,NA,TRBD1,TRBJ1-3
CASSTRVAGGYNEQFF,TGTGCCAGCAGCACCAGGGTAGCGGGAGGGTACAATGAGCAGTTCTTC,TRBV5-4,NA,TRBD2,TRBJ2-1
CASSGVPNTEAFF,TGTGCCAGTAGTGGGGTCCCGAACACTGAAGCTTTCTTT,TRBV19,NA,NA,TRBJ1-1
CASSKASTFGTYTSYEQYF,TGTGCCAGTAGTAAAGCCTCAACCTTCGGGACATATACCTCCTACGAGCAGTACTTC,TRBV19,NA,NA,TRBJ2-7